This T cell receptor (beta chain) came from a study of shared clonotypes between healthy human individuals. The germline V gene encodes CDR1 SGDLS and CDR2 YYNGEE. V lost 3 bases and J lost 4, with 12 bases in between. The CDR3 consists of 14 residues. The naive CD8 fraction comprised CD45RO-negative cells positively selected for CCR7 and excluded terminally differentiated effector memory CD45RA+ cells. Produced via immunoSEQ multiplex PCR; TCRdb's table is partial and in-frame only. The data hold 1.5 million to 2.5 million clones, with approximately 95% observed a single time. The material sequenced was naive CD8+ T cells sorted from blood. This TCR came from a man in his late teens or twenties in good health. V is TRBV9 and J is TRBJ2-3, with a tentative D call TRBD2 (5 bases). This chain's CDR3 is CASSASGLSDTQYF. CDR3 coding DNA: TGTGCCAGCAGCGCCTCCGGACTGTCAGATACGCAGTATTTT. The full variable domain, with the rest looked up from reference TRBV9 and TRBJ2-3, is DSGVTQTPKHLITATGQRVTLRCSPRSGDLSVYWYQQSLDQGLQFLIQYYNGEERAKGNILERFSAQQFPDLHSELNLSSLELGDSALYFCASSASGLSDTQYFGPGTRLTVL.